Following are 12 T cell receptor beta chains from one sample sequenced in a study of T cell responses to AZD1222 COVID-19 vaccine. Only in-frame clones appear in the TCRdb table, and some are missing; sequencing was by immunoSEQ multiplex PCR. The sample shows over 150,000 clones, 85% to 95% of them seen only once. The material sequenced was peripheral blood, taken 28 days after the second AZD1222 dose. These receptor sequences come from an adult who received the AZD1222 COVID-19 vaccine.

This chain uses TRBV19 with TRBJ2-7, with TRBD1 as a possible D gene (5 bases). The CDR3 length is 17 residues. CDR1 is LNHDA and CDR2 is SQIVND in the germline V gene (reference sequence). Trimming removed 2 bases at V and 0 bases at J, with 17 bases between. CDR3 sequence: CASSIWTDDSFSYEQYF. DNA for the CDR3: TGTGCCAGTAGTATATGGACCGACGACAGTTTCTCCTACGAGCAGTACTTC.

The chain combines TRBV3-1 (or the pseudogene TRBV3-2) with TRBJ1-1; unclear D gene. Germline V gene sequence: CDR1 LGHDT, CDR2 YNNKEL (reference sequence). The V and J ends lost 0 bases and 7 bases respectively, with 6 bases between them. The CDR3 consists of 12 residues. The CDR3 here is CASSQEGSEAFF. CDR3 nucleotide sequence: TGTGCCAGCAGCCAAGAAGGCAGTGAAGCTTTCTTT.

The V and J genes are TRBV5-1 and TRBJ2-7; D remains unclear. This CDR3 has 16 amino acids. V was clipped by 2 bases and J by 2 bases, with 17 bases between them. Per the germline V gene, CDR1 is SGHRS and CDR2 is YFSETQ. The CDR3 nucleotides read TGCGCCAGCAGCTTTGAATCCTACAGCCAGCCCTACGAGCAGTACTTC. Translating it yields CASSFESYSQPYEQYF. The full variable domain, completed using reference TRBV5-1 and TRBJ2-7, is KAGVTQTPRYLIKTRGQQVTLSCSPISGHRSVSWYQQTPGQGLQFLFEYFSETQRNKGNFPGRFSGRQFSNSRSEMNVSTLELGDSALYLCASSFESYSQPYEQYFGPGTRLTVT.

The J gene is TRBJ2-1, the V gene TRBV9; no clear D. In germline, CDR1 is SGDLS, CDR2 YYNGEE. The germline V and J ends were trimmed by 4 bases and 7 bases, with 12 bases remaining between them. The CDR3 length is 13 residues. Here the CDR3 reads CASSPRGRNEQFF. Here the CDR3 DNA reads TGTGCCAGCAGCCCCCGAGGTAGGAATGAGCAGTTCTTC.

The chain recombines TRBV4-1 with TRBJ1-4, with unresolved D. This CDR3 region has 17 residues. Germline CDR1 is MGHRA and CDR2 is YSYEKL. Trimming took 2 bases from V and 0 from J, leaving 13 bases between them. The CDR3 spells CASSQPLKVATNEKLFF. For the CDR3, the DNA is TGCGCCAGCAGCCAACCCCTAAAGGTTGCAACTAATGAAAAACTGTTTTTT.

This clone was detected once. V usage is TRBV7-8 and J usage is TRBJ1-5; weak D call: TRBD1 (5 bases). The ends were cut back, 7 bases at V and 4 bases at J, with 11 bases in the middle. CDR1 and CDR2 (germline): SGHVS, FQNEAQ. This CDR3 comprises 13 residues. The CDR3 DNA reads TGTGCCAGCACAGGGACGGCGAATCAGCCCCAGCATTTT. This sequence encodes CASTGTANQPQHF.

The V and J genes are TRBV18 and TRBJ1-5; the D is unclear. The CDR3 has 15 residues. CDR1 and CDR2 from the germline V gene are KGHSH and LQKENI. V lost 3 bases, J lost 3 bases, and 12 bases lay in between. CDR3 sequence (DNA): TGTGCCAGCTCACCCTCTATCGGATTCAATCAGCCCCAGCATTTT. This codes for CASSPSIGFNQPQHF.

The chain joins TRBV3-1 (or the pseudogene TRBV3-2) to TRBJ1-1; D may be TRBD1 (5 bases). The V gene lost 0 bases and the J gene lost 8 bases, with 10 bases spanning the gap. This CDR3 has 13 amino acids. Germline V lookup: CDR1 LGHDT, CDR2 YNNKEL (reference sequence). As DNA, the CDR3 is TGTGCCAGCAGCCAAGATTGGTGGACAGAAGCTTTCTTT. Its protein product is CASSQDWWTEAFF.

The rearrangement links TRBV27 to TRBJ1-5; 8 bases match TRBD1. CDR3 length: 15 residues. V lost 0 bases to trimming and J lost 6 bases; unmatched junction nucleotides: 4. Germline V gene data show CDR1 as MNHEY and CDR2 as SMNVEV (reference sequence). CDR3 DNA sequence: TGTGCCAGCAGTTTATCGACAGGGGTCCGTCAGCCCCAGCATTTT. Amino acid sequence: CASSLSTGVRQPQHF.

About this clone: The junction departs from germline at one end; a sequencing error may be responsible. This chain joins TRBV20-1 and TRBJ1-1, with 7 bases that match TRBD1. The CDR3 length is 10 residues. Germline-derived CDR1 and CDR2 are DFQATT and SNEGSKA (reference sequence). This CDR3 is CSASTGDLFF. For the CDR3, the DNA is TGCAGTGCTAGTACAGGGGATTTGTTTTTT.

The chain has TRBV5-1 and TRBJ2-1; D gene uncertain. Looked up from germline, CDR1 is SGHRS and CDR2 is YFSETQ. Trimming took off 0 bases at V and 8 bases at J, with 9 bases between the two ends. The CDR3 sequence is 13 residues long. CDR3: CASSLASVDEQFF. The CDR3 DNA sequence: TGCGCCAGCAGCTTGGCCTCTGTGGATGAGCAGTTCTTC.

This clone was recorded a few times. The chain has TRBV4-1 and TRBJ1-1; no clear D gene. The V end lost 1 base, the J end lost 7 bases, and 7 bases lay between the germline ends. Per the germline V gene, CDR1 is MGHRA and CDR2 is YSYEKL. This CDR3 has 12 residues. The CDR3 protein is CASSQGRLEAFF. CDR3 bases: TGCGCCAGCAGCCAAGGGCGGCTTGAAGCTTTCTTT.